This T cell receptor (beta chain) is from a study of monozygotic twins with inflammatory bowel disease. Whole-study results and caveats: Clonotypes shared with others were fewer in IBD patients than in healthy twins, especially with disease activity. No discrimination was achieved between different T cell subtypes.

The CDR3 is 11 amino acids. Germline V gives CDR1 SGHTA, CDR2 FQGNSA. As to this clonotype: Its antigen is undetermined.

TCRdb reprocessed the 5' RACE reads, keeping one entry per CDR3 protein, no DNA. The sample holds 160,000 or so distinct CDR3 sequences. The sequencing sample was made of blood. The chain carries TRBV7-2 and TRBJ2-5; there is no DNA to check the TCRdb D call of TRBD2. The TCR was taken from a human donor with ulcerative colitis or Crohn's disease, or a healthy co-twin of an affected twin (not recorded which). CDR3 in amino acids: CASRPDRVLFF.